Each of the 25 T cell receptor beta chains below was sequenced from the same sample in a study of T cells in Graves' hyperthyroidism and ophthalmopathy. Amplified regions were TCR beta CDR3 sequences from RNA transcripts. A first-round RT-PCR of the TCR CDR3 used the HTBI primer set. A single record per CDR3 protein comes from TCRdb applying MiXCR to the multiplex PCR reads. The table shows 210,000 or so distinct CDR3 sequences, with roughly 18% occurring only once. The source material was blood. The receptors shown here come from a man aged 50 to 59 with Graves' hyperthyroidism.

This clonotype was seen once. Sequence at one end of the junction differs from germline and may be a read error. The chain carries TRBV7-6 and TRBJ1-5; D is perhaps TRBD1 (6 bases). The CDR3 is made up of 17 amino acids. Per the germline V gene, CDR1 is SGHVS and CDR2 is FNYEAQ. The CDR3 bases are TGTGCCAGCGGCTTCACGGGACACCACGATAGCAATCAGCCCCAGCATTTT. It specifies CASGFTGHHDSNQPQHF.

This clonotype was detected only once. This sequence joins TRBV19 and TRBJ2-2; 9 bases match TRBD1. This CDR3 has 17 residues. Per the germline V gene, CDR1 is LNHDA and CDR2 is SQIVND (reference sequence). The V gene end was trimmed by 3 bases and the J gene end by 2 bases; junction bases not matched to a gene: 7. In nucleotides, the CDR3 is TGTGCCAGTAGTATGGTCGGACAGGGGAGAAACACCGGGGAGCTGTTTTTT. The encoded protein is CASSMVGQGRNTGELFF.

This clonotype was seen many times. This chain uses TRBV28 with TRBJ2-3, with 11 bases identical to TRBD2. The CDR3 is 21 residues long. Germline CDR1 and CDR2: MDHEN and SYDVKM. After removal of 5 bases from V and 1 base from J, the junction contained 20 bases not matched to a gene. In nucleotides, the CDR3 is TGTGCCAGCAGTCAGTCGGAAGGGGGTAGCGGGAGGGATAACCGCACAGATACGCAGTATTTT. Its protein product is CASSQSEGGSGRDNRTDTQYF.

The chain is built from TRBV5-6 and TRBJ1-5; 7 bases are a match to TRBD1. CDR3 length: 14 amino acids. Germline CDR1 SGHDT, CDR2 YYEEEE. V shed 2 bases and J 7 bases; nucleotides not matched to a gene: 6. The CDR3 here is CASSFRQGGQPQHF. The CDR3 coding sequence is TGTGCCAGCAGCTTTCGACAGGGTGGACAGCCCCAGCATTTT.

This clonotype was found many times. V gene TRBV20-1 combines with J gene TRBJ2-7; TRBD2 matches at 9 bases. This CDR3 has 16 amino acids. J lost 1 base, V lost 6 bases, and 13 bases had no gene match. In germline, CDR1 is DFQATT, CDR2 SNEGSKA (reference sequence). The CDR3 sequence is CSATRREGGFSYEQYF. The CDR3, as DNA: TGCAGTGCCACAAGGCGGGAGGGCGGCTTTTCCTACGAGCAGTACTTC.

A few counts support this clonotype. The J gene is TRBJ1-5, the V gene TRBV27; 9 positions agree with TRBD1. Germline assignment: CDR1 MNHEY and CDR2 SMNVEV (reference sequence). The CDR3 runs to 15 residues. Germline trimming cut 4 bases from V and 3 bases from J; bases unmatched to any gene: 4. The CDR3 is CASSSDRGTNQPQHF. The CDR3 DNA reads TGTGCCAGCAGTTCCGACAGGGGGACCAATCAGCCCCAGCATTTT.

This clonotype occurred many times. This chain uses TRBV12-3 or TRBV12-4 with TRBJ1-3; D ambiguous. V dropped 10 bases and J dropped 4 bases, with 20 bases sitting between them. CDR3 length equals 15 residues. CDR3 DNA: TGTGCCACCCTTGGAGAGACGACACCCGGAAACACCATATATTTT. Its translation is CATLGETTPGNTIYF.

The chain links TRBV12-3 or TRBV12-4 to TRBJ2-5; D unclear. Trimming took off 1 base at V and 4 bases at J, with 4 bases between the two ends. This CDR3 spans 12 amino acids. CDR3 sequence reads: CASSLEVETQYF. CDR3 coding DNA: TGTGCCAGCAGTTTAGAAGTAGAGACCCAGTACTTC.

The gene calls are TRBV9 and TRBJ1-1; D is perhaps TRBD1 (6 bases). Germline assignment: CDR1 SGDLS and CDR2 YYNGEE. This CDR3 comprises 15 residues. Trimming removed 0 bases from V and 3 bases from J, with 12 bases in between. Here the CDR3 reads CASSVGSGDYTEAFF. The CDR3 nucleotides read TGTGCCAGCAGCGTAGGGTCAGGGGATTACACTGAAGCTTTCTTT.

This clonotype was recorded at least ten times. V gene TRBV28 combines with J gene TRBJ2-2; 8 nucleotides match TRBD2. CDR1 is MDHEN and CDR2 is SYDVKM in the germline V gene. This CDR3 spans 17 amino acids. Germline trimming cut 1 base from V and 2 bases from J; bases unmatched to any gene: 6. The chain's CDR3 is CASSLSGGRLNTGELFF. CDR3 coding DNA: TGTGCCAGCAGTTTATCTGGCGGGAGGTTAAACACCGGGGAGCTGTTTTTT.

This clonotype has just one count. Just one base apart from a much larger clone, this may be a read error. This chain uses TRBV20-1 with TRBJ2-7; unclear D gene. The CDR3 loop spans 13 amino acids. Germline V gene data show CDR1 as DFQATT and CDR2 as SNEGSKA (reference sequence). The CDR3 bases are TGCAGTGCTAGAACGACGGGCTCCTACGAGCAGTGCTTC. Protein sequence: CSARTTGSYEQCF.

This clonotype occurred a few times. The chain has TRBV12-3 or TRBV12-4 and TRBJ2-6; D perhaps matches TRBD1 (6 bases). V was pared by 4 bases and J by 2 bases, with 9 bases between. CDR3 size: 15 residues. This CDR3 is CASSSDRTGANVLTF. The CDR3 DNA follows: TGTGCCAGCAGTTCTGACAGGACTGGGGCCAACGTCCTGACTTTC.

There are many counts of this clonotype. The chain carries TRBV12-3 or TRBV12-4 and TRBJ1-1; a possible D gene is TRBD1 (6 bases). V was clipped by 5 bases and J by 3 bases, with 13 bases between them. CDR3 length equals 14 residues. This CDR3 reads CASSNRELHTEAFF. CDR3 DNA: TGTGCCAGCAGTAACAGGGAGCTGCACACTGAAGCTTTCTTT.

This clonotype was found many times. V and J are TRBV9 and TRBJ1-2; tentatively, D is TRBD1 (5 bases). V shed 4 bases and J shed 4 bases, with 14 bases lying between them. The germline gives CDR1 SGDLS, CDR2 YYNGEE. The CDR3 consists of 14 residues. This chain's CDR3 is CASSWGDVGYGYTF. DNA of the CDR3: TGTGCCAGCAGCTGGGGGGATGTGGGCTATGGCTACACCTTC.

In this sample, this clonotype turned up many times. The CDR3 here is CASKTSRREQYF. In nucleotides, the CDR3 is TGTGCCAGCAAAACTAGCCGCCGCGAGCAGTACTTC. This chain joins TRBV28 and TRBJ2-7; tentatively, D is TRBD2 (6 bases). With 7 bases removed from V and 6 bases from J, the gap between germline ends came to 13 bases. The CDR3 is 12 amino acids. Germline V CDR1 and CDR2: MDHEN, SYDVKM.

This clonotype was seen at least ten times. The CDR3 nucleotides read TGCGCCAGCAGCGACCGGACAGGGAAGACAGCTGATGAGCAGTTCTTC. Its translation is CASSDRTGKTADEQFF. The rearrangement links TRBV5-1 to TRBJ2-1, with 8 bases fitting TRBD1. Germline loops: CDR1 SGHRS, CDR2 YFSETQ. V was pared by 4 bases and J by 8 bases, with 14 bases of the junction left unmatched. The CDR3 is 16 amino acids.

This clonotype was picked up many times. This chain joins TRBV7-3 and TRBJ2-7; D is undetermined. V was pared by 9 bases and J by 2 bases, with 11 bases between. The CDR3 spans 12 residues. The germline V gene encodes CDR1 SGHTA and CDR2 FQGTGA. The CDR3 reads CAREQSAYEQYF. CDR3 DNA: TGTGCCAGAGAACAGTCCGCCTACGAGCAGTACTTC.

The CDR3 loop is CASSYDGSGAYEQYF. CDR3 DNA: TGTGCCAGCAGTTACGATGGTAGCGGCGCCTACGAGCAGTACTTC. The rearrangement joins TRBV6-2 or TRBV6-3 to TRBJ2-7, with a tentative D call TRBD2 (6 bases). The CDR3 extends over 15 amino acids. Trimming left V 2 bases short and J 2 bases short, with 13 bases between. The germline V gene has CDR1 MNHEY and CDR2 SVGEGT.

At least ten counts were recorded for this clonotype. V is TRBV7-8 and J is TRBJ2-7; tentatively, D is TRBD1 (6 bases). The CDR3 sequence is 14 residues long. Per germline, CDR1 SGHVS and CDR2 FQNEAQ. V was shortened by 5 bases and J by 3 bases, with 14 bases between the two germline ends. The CDR3 loop is CASSLRDMYYEQYF. Here the CDR3 DNA reads TGTGCCAGCAGCCTACGGGACATGTACTACGAGCAGTACTTC.

Only a few counts were recorded for this clonotype. V is TRBV9 and J is TRBJ2-1; possibly TRBD2 for D (6 bases). V dropped 7 bases and J dropped 8 bases, with 16 bases sitting between them. The CDR3 extends over 13 amino acids. CDR1 is SGDLS, CDR2 YYNGEE, per germline. DNA of the CDR3: TGTGCCAGCGGCTCTAGCGAGAGGTATGAGCAGTTCTTC. Protein sequence: CASGSSERYEQFF.

This clonotype showed up many times. The genes are TRBV18 and TRBJ2-1, with 13 bases identical to TRBD2. The ends lost 5 bases at V and 1 base at J; junction bases unmatched: 8. Germline V CDR1 and CDR2: KGHSH, LQKENI. The CDR3 loop spans 18 amino acids. CDR3 nucleotides: TGTGCCAGCTCAGCGGGACTAGCGGGGCCCCTTTCCTACAATGAGCAGTTCTTC. Its protein product is CASSAGLAGPLSYNEQFF.

A few counts support this clonotype. This chain uses TRBV11-3 with TRBJ1-3, with D perhaps TRBD1 (6 bases). Germline CDR1 SGHNT, CDR2 YENEEA. V lost 4 bases and J 2 bases, leaving 12 bases between the germline ends. CDR3 length equals 15 residues. Written as DNA, the CDR3 is TGTGCCAGCAGCTCCACAGGGATTACTGGAAACACCATATATTTT. Encoded protein: CASSSTGITGNTIYF.

This clonotype was seen repeatedly, ten times or more. The chain combines TRBV28 with TRBJ1-2; 10 nucleotides line up with TRBD1. The J segment lost 9 bases and the V segment lost 7 bases, leaving 14 bases of the junction unmatched. Germline V lookup: CDR1 MDHEN, CDR2 SYDVKM. The CDR3 consists of 15 residues. CDR3 amino acids: CASMGGGQGKLSYTF. The CDR3 DNA reads as TGTGCCAGCATGGGGGGGGGACAGGGGAAGTTAAGCTACACCTTC.

The chain combines TRBV10-3 with TRBJ2-1; 15 bases map to TRBD2. There are 15 residues in the CDR3. In germline, CDR1 is ENHRY, CDR2 SYGVKD. V was pared by 6 bases and J by 10 bases, with 7 bases of the junction left unmatched. The CDR3 region has the DNA TGTGCCATCAGGAGGACTAGCGGGAGGGCCTCAGAGCAGTTCTTC. Translating it yields CAIRRTSGRASEQFF.

Only a few counts were recorded for this clonotype. The chain joins TRBV20-1 to TRBJ2-5; 8 nucleotides agree with TRBD1. The CDR3 contains 14 residues. The ends lost 6 bases at V and 4 bases at J; junction bases unmatched: 10. CDR1 DFQATT and CDR2 SNEGSKA come from the germline V gene (reference sequence). CDR3 region: CSAKDRGARETQYF. The CDR3 DNA reads TGCAGTGCAAAAGACAGGGGAGCACGAGAGACCCAGTACTTC.